This T cell receptor beta chain came from a study of T cell repertoires in cytomegalovirus infection. On this clonotype itself: Its specificity is unknown.

The CDR3 sequence is 14 residues long. V lost 5 bases to trimming and J lost 4 bases, with 12 bases between them. CDR1 is LNHNV and CDR2 is YYDKDF in the germline V gene (reference sequence). MiXCR, applied by TCRdb to the reads, yields one record per CDR3 protein. Among 900,000 to 950,000 distinct CDR3 sequences, 31% were seen once, and the ten largest hold over 11%. Study conclusions and caveats: Cumulative public TCR beta family frequency identified carriers of CMV plus the relevant HLA.

This TCR came from a human donor in good health (CMV status not recorded). Some clones in this sample may be carry-over from other donors' samples. The chain has TRBV15 and TRBJ2-1; perhaps TRBD2 as D (6 bases). The specimen was cultured CD8+ T cells from PBMCs, collected from culture after CMV antigen stimulation. The CDR3 spells CATSARDSYNEQFF. CDR3 nucleotide sequence: TGTGCCACCAGCGCCCGGGACTCTTACAATGAGCAGTTCTTC.